This entry lists 8 T cell receptor beta chains sequenced from one sample in a study of cytomegalovirus exposure and HLA in healthy donors (dated by TCRdb to about 2017). Library generation was performed with the immunoSEQ multiplex PCR assay. For the multiplex PCR, a mixture combining 60 forward primers for TCR Vbeta segments and 13 reverse primers for TCR Jbeta segments was used. What TCRdb holds here is the immuneACCESS table cut down to in-frame rearrangements. Part of the clones is not present; checked against another copy, under half of the missing clones reflect an unresolved V gene, and the others are unexplained. Within this sample are more than 150,000 clones, with 82% of them counted one time only. The ten most abundant clones make up about 1.5% of the sample. Input material: PBMCs. The receptor source for this set is a middle-aged man in good health and CMV-seronegative.

On this clone itself: An end of the junction differs from the germline gene, which may be a read error. The chain carries TRBV7-9 and TRBJ2-7; 7 bases match TRBD2. The CDR3 spans 17 residues. The germline CDR1 and CDR2 sequences are SEHNR and FQNEAQ (reference sequence). In DNA form, the CDR3 reads TGTTCCAGCAGCTCACCTTACACCGGGACTAACCCCTACGAGCAGTACTTC. It translates to CSSSSPYTGTNPYEQYF.

The CDR3 sequence is CASSIEGLNEKLFF. The CDR3 DNA reads as TGTGCCAGCAGCATAGAAGGACTTAATGAAAAACTGTTTTTT. The V call is TRBV5-4, the J call TRBJ1-4; D unresolved. Germline V gene lookup returns CDR1 SGHNT and CDR2 YYREEE (reference sequence). V dropped 4 bases and J dropped 4 bases, with 11 bases sitting between them. The CDR3 extends over 14 amino acids.

The genes are TRBV6-5 and TRBJ2-1; 12 nucleotides match TRBD2. J lost 10 bases, V lost 3 bases, and 10 bases had no gene match. The V gene's germline CDR1 is MNHEY and CDR2 SVGAGI. There are 16 residues in the CDR3. The CDR3: CASSYGLAGGLGEQFF. The DNA of the CDR3 is TGTGCCAGCAGTTATGGTCTAGCGGGAGGGCTGGGAGAGCAGTTCTTC.

This clone was found a few times. The rearrangement joins TRBV11-2 to TRBJ1-5; 8 positions match TRBD1. CDR1 SGHAT and CDR2 FQNNGV come from the germline V gene. J lost 10 bases, V lost 5 bases, and 7 bases had no gene match. This CDR3 comprises 13 residues. CDR3 region: CASSRDRGAPQHF. The DNA for the CDR3 is TGTGCCAGCAGCCGCGACAGGGGCGCACCCCAGCATTTT.

This clone turned up a few times. The V and J genes are TRBV19 and TRBJ2-1; 13 positions agree with TRBD2. J lost 7 bases, V lost 6 bases, and 12 bases had no gene match. This CDR3 is 17 amino acids long. The germline gives CDR1 LNHDA, CDR2 SQIVND (reference sequence). CDR3: CASRRGPGLAGENEQFF. CDR3 nucleotide sequence: TGTGCCAGTAGAAGGGGGCCAGGACTAGCGGGAGAAAATGAGCAGTTCTTC.

This chain uses TRBV19 with TRBJ1-2; tentative D call: TRBD1 (5 bases). The germline gives CDR1 LNHDA, CDR2 SQIVND (reference sequence). The CDR3 runs 13 residues. V was shortened by 4 bases and J by 7 bases, with 13 bases between the two germline ends. CDR3 region: CASSKSGQGGYTF. The CDR3 nucleotides read TGTGCCAGTAGTAAGAGTGGCCAGGGTGGCTACACCTTC.

The gene calls are TRBV30 and TRBJ1-2, with 12 bases matching TRBD1. The CDR3 has 14 residues. Germline values: CDR1 GTSNPN, CDR2 SVGIG (reference sequence). V gave up 4 bases and J gave up 7 bases; unmatched junction bases: 7. The CDR3 region has the DNA TGTGCCTGGACCAGGGACAGGGGGCTTGTTGGCTACACCTTC. Amino acids: CAWTRDRGLVGYTF.

The chain links TRBV30 to TRBJ1-2, with D maybe TRBD1 (6 bases). Trimming took off 3 bases at V and 2 bases at J, with 16 bases between the two ends. In germline, CDR1 is GTSNPN, CDR2 SVGIG (reference sequence). The CDR3 contains 15 residues. The chain's CDR3 is CAWRSGGYANYGYTF. Written as DNA, the CDR3 is TGTGCCTGGAGGAGTGGGGGCTACGCAAACTATGGCTACACCTTC.